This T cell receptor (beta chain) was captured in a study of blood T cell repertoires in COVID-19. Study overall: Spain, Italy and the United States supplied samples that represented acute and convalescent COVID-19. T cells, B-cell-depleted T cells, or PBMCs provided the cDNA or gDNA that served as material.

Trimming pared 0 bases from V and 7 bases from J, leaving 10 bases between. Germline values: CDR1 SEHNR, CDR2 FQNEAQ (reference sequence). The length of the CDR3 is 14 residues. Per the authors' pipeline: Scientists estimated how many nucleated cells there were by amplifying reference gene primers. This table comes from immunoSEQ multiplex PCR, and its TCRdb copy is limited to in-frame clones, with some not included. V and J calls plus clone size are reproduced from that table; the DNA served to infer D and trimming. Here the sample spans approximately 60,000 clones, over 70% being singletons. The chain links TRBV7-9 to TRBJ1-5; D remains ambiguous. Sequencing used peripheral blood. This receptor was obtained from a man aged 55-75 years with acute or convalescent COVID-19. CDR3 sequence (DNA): TGTGCCAGCAGCTTAGCGGAGGGAGGGCAGCCCCAGCATTTT. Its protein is CASSLAEGGQPQHF.